A single T cell receptor (beta chain) is shown here with its context. The antigen is not known. This sample stems from a study of lymphopenia after photon versus proton radiotherapy. CDR1 is KGHSY, CDR2 FQNENV, per germline. The CDR3 loop spans 17 amino acids. Trimming left V 1 base short and J 1 base short, with 16 bases between. Produced via immunoSEQ multiplex PCR; TCRdb's table is partial and in-frame only. This table has about 45,000 clones, around 86% appearing once. Study findings and constraints: A bigger post-nadir fall in TCR diversity correlated inversely with survival time in deceased patients.

The chain has TRBV16 and TRBJ1-1; the D gene is possibly TRBD1 (6 bases). The sequencing used peripheral blood, collected from a patient treated with photon-based radiotherapy. The sequence was obtained from a man aged 35 to 55 with gastric cancer. DNA of the CDR3: TGTGCCAGCAGCCAATTCCCCACGGACAGTGGGAACACTGAAGCTTTCTTT. Encoded protein: CASSQFPTDSGNTEAFF.